This T cell receptor (beta chain) was retrieved from a study of shared clonotypes between healthy human individuals. V was pared by 2 bases and J by 7 bases, with 15 bases between. CDR3 size: 15 residues. CDR1 is SGHRS, CDR2 YFSETQ, per germline. A deep-level run was used for the assay. Produced via immunoSEQ multiplex PCR; TCRdb's table is partial and in-frame only. The sample lists hundreds of thousands of clones; around 95% were seen once. Positively selected for CCR7, the CD45RO-negative cells used as naive CD8 cells excluded terminally differentiated effector memory CD45RA+ cells. The rearrangement links TRBV5-1 to TRBJ2-2; D is possibly TRBD1 (6 bases). Sequencing was done on a sample of naive CD8+ T cells sorted from blood. The sequence came from a woman in her twenties or thirties in good health. The DNA of the CDR3 is TGCGCCAGCAGCTTCCTACAGGGTGGTGGCGGGGAGCTGTTTTTT. The encoded protein is CASSFLQGGGGELFF. The complete variable domain, with remaining parts taken from reference TRBV5-1 and TRBJ2-2, reads KAGVTQTPRYLIKTRGQQVTLSCSPISGHRSVSWYQQTPGQGLQFLFEYFSETQRNKGNFPGRFSGRQFSNSRSEMNVSTLELGDSALYLCASSFLQGGGGELFFGEGSRLTVL.